Below, 5 T cell receptor beta chains from the same sample are listed, as sequenced in a study of shared clonotypes between healthy human individuals. Clones were read by immunoSEQ multiplex PCR, and TCRdb kept only the in-frame ones, dropping some. In the table there are some 500,000 clones, 96% of which are singletons. Sequencing was done on a sample of naive CD4+ T cells sorted from blood. The subset: CD45RA+ positively selected. The receptors derive from a young woman in good health.

The V and J genes are TRBV6-1 and TRBJ2-5, with D hard to call. V lost 5 bases, J lost 5 bases, and 12 bases lay in between. Germline CDR1 reads MNHNS; CDR2 reads SASEGT. This CDR3 is 13 amino acids long. In DNA form, the CDR3 reads TGTGCCAGCAGTTTACAGCCCCGTGAGACCCAGTACTTC. Its translation is CASSLQPRETQYF.

This rearrangement joins TRBV28 to TRBJ2-6, with no clear D. The CDR3 runs to 15 residues. V lost 5 bases, J lost 0 bases, and 8 bases lay in between. Germline V lookup: CDR1 MDHEN, CDR2 SYDVKM. The CDR3 coding sequence is TGTGCCAGCAGTAAGTCCGGCTCTGGGGCCAACGTCCTGACTTTC. Translating it yields CASSKSGSGANVLTF.

The chain employs TRBV6-1 and TRBJ2-1; TRBD1 is a possible D gene (6 bases). V lost 6 bases to trimming and J lost 2 bases, with 14 bases between them. Germline values: CDR1 MNHNS, CDR2 SASEGT. The CDR3 loop spans 15 amino acids. In DNA, the CDR3 is TGTGCCAGCAGGCTTATCAGGGGAACCTACAATGAGCAGTTCTTC. Its translation: CASRLIRGTYNEQFF.

The chain carries TRBV28 and TRBJ2-3; the D is unclear. Between the trimmed V and J ends, which lost 2 bases and 4 bases, there was a span of 7 bases. Looked up from germline, CDR1 is MDHEN and CDR2 is SYDVKM. The CDR3 covers 13 residues. CDR3 protein: CASSLVGSDTQYF. CDR3 DNA: TGTGCCAGCAGTTTAGTGGGGTCAGATACGCAGTATTTT.

In this sample, this clone turned up once. The rearrangement links TRBV28 to TRBJ2-3, with 7 bases that match TRBD1. CDR1 is MDHEN, CDR2 SYDVKM, per germline. J gave up 5 bases and V 4 bases, and 9 bases lay outside the gene matches. The CDR3 spans 15 residues. In DNA form, the CDR3 reads TGTGCCAGCAGTTACTACAGGGGATTGGGAGATACGCAGTATTTT. Its protein is CASSYYRGLGDTQYF.